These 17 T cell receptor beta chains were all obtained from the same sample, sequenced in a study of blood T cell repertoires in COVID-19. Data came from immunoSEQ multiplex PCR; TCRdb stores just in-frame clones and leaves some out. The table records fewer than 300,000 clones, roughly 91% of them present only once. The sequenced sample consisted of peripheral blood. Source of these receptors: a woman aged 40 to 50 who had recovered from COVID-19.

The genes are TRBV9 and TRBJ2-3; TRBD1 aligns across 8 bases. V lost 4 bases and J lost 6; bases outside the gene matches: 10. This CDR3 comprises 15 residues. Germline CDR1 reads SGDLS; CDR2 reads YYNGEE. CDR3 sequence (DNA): TGTGCCAGCAGCCCCCGGACAGGGACCCGGGATACGCAGTATTTT. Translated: CASSPRTGTRDTQYF.

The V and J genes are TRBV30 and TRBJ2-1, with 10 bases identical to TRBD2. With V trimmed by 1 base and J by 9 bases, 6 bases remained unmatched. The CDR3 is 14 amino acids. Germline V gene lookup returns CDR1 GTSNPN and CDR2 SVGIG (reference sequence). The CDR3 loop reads CAWSGLAGGGEQFF. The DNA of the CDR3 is TGTGCCTGGAGTGGGTTAGCGGGAGGTGGTGAGCAGTTCTTC.

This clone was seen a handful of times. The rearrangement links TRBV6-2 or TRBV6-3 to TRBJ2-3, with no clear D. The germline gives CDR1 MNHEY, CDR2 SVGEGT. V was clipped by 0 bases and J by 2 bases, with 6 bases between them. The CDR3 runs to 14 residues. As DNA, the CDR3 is TGTGCCAGCAGTTACTCGAAGCCCACAGATACGCAGTATTTT. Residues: CASSYSKPTDTQYF.

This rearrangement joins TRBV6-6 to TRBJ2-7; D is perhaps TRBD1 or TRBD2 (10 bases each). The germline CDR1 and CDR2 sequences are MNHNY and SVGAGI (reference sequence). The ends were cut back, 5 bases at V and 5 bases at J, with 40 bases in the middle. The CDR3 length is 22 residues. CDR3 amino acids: CASSPPKTRQGARLAGGHEQYV. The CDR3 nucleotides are TGTGCCAGCAGTCCCCCCAAAACCAGACAGGGGGCTCGGTTAGCGGGAGGCCACGAGCAGTACGTC.

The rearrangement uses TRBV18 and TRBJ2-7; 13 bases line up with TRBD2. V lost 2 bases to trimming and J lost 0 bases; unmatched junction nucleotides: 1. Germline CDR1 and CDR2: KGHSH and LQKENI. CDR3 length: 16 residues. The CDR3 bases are TGTGCCAGCTCACCATGGACTAGCGGGAGCTCCTACGAGCAGTACTTC. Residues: CASSPWTSGSSYEQYF. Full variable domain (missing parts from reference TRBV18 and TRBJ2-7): NAGVMQNPRHLVRRRGQEARLRCSPMKGHSHVYWYRQLPEEGLKFMVYLQKENIIDESGMPKERFSAEFPKEGPSILRIQQVVRGDSAAYFCASSPWTSGSSYEQYFGPGTRLTVT.

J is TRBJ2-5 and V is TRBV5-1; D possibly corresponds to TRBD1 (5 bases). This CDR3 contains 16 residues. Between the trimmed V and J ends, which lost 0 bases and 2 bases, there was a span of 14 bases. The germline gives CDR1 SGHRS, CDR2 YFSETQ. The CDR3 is CASSLAFRDGQETQYF. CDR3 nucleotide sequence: TGCGCCAGCAGCTTGGCTTTCAGGGATGGGCAAGAGACCCAGTACTTC.

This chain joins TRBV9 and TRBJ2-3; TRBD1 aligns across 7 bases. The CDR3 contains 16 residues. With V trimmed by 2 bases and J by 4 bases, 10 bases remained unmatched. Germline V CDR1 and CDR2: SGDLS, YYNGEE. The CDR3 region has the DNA TGTGCCAGCAGCGTGCGGCAGGGGGTATCCTCAGATACGCAGTATTTT. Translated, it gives CASSVRQGVSSDTQYF.

The CDR3 nucleotides are TGTGCCTCCCGACCGGGACTAGCGGACCAAGAGACCCAGTACTTC. Translation: CASRPGLADQETQYF. J is TRBJ2-5 and V is TRBV30; 11 bases line up with TRBD2. CDR1 and CDR2 (germline): GTSNPN, SVGIG (reference sequence). Germline trimming cut 7 bases from V and 0 bases from J; bases unmatched to any gene: 7. The CDR3 runs 15 residues. Complete variable domain (other parts from reference TRBV30 and TRBJ2-5): SQTIHQWPATLVQPVGSPLSLECTVEGTSNPNLYWYRQAAGRGLQLLFYSVGIGQISSEVPQNLSASRPQDRQFILSSKKLLLSDSGFYLCASRPGLADQETQYFGPGTRLLVL.

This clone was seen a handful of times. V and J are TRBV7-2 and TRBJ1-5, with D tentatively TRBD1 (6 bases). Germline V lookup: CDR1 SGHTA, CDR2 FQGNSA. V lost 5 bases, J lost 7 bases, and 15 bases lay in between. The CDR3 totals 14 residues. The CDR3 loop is CASSPRGAWQPQHF. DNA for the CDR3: TGTGCCAGCAGCCCCCGGGGGGCTTGGCAGCCCCAGCATTTT.

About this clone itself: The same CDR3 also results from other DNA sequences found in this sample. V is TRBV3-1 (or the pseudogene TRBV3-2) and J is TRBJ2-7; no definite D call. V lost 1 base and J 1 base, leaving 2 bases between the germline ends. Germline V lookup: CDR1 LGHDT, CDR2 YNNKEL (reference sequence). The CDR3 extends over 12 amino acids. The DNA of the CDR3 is TGTGCCAGCAGCCAAGCTTCCTACGAGCAGTACTTC. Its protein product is CASSQASYEQYF.

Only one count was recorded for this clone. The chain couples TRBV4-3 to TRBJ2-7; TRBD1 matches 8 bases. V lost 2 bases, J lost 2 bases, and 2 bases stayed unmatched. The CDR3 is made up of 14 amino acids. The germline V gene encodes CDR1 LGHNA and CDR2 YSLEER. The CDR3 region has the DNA TGCGCCAGCAGCCAAATGACAGGGGCCTACGAGCAGTACTTC. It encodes CASSQMTGAYEQYF.

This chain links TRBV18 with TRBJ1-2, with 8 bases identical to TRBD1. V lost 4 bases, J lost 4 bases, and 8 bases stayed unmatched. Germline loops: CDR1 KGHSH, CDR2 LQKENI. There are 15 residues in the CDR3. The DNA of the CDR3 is TGTGCCAGCTCACGGGGCGCAGGGGGCAGCTATGGCTACACCTTC. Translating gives CASSRGAGGSYGYTF.

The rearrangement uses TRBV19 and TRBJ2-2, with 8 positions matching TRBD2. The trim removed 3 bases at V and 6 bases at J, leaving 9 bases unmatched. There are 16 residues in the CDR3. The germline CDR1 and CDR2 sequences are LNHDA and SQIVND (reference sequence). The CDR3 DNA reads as TGTGCCAGTAGTATTAGGCAGGCCGGGGGGGCCGGGGAGCTGTTTTTT. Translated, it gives CASSIRQAGGAGELFF.

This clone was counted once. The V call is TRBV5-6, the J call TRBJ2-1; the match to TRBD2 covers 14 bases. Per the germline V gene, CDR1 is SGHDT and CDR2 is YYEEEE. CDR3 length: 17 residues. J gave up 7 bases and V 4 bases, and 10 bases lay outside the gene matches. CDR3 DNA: TGTGCCAGCAGCGCGAGACTAGCGGGAGGGTTGGGGAATGAGCAGTTCTTC. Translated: CASSARLAGGLGNEQFF.

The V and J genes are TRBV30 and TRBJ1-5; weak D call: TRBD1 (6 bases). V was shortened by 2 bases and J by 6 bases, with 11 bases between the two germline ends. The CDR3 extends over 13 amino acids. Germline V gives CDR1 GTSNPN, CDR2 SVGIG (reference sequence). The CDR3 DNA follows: TGTGCCTGGAGTTGGGAGGGGGGTCAGCCCCAGCATTTT. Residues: CAWSWEGGQPQHF. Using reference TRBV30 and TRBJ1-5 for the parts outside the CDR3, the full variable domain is SQTIHQWPATLVQPVGSPLSLECTVEGTSNPNLYWYRQAAGRGLQLLFYSVGIGQISSEVPQNLSASRPQDRQFILSSKKLLLSDSGFYLCAWSWEGGQPQHFGDGTRLSIL.

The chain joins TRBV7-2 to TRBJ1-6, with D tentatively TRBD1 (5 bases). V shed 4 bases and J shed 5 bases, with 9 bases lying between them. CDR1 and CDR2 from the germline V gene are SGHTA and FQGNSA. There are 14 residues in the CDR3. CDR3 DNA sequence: TGTGCCAGCAGCTCCAGGGTTAATAATTCACCCCTCCACTTT. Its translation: CASSSRVNNSPLHF.

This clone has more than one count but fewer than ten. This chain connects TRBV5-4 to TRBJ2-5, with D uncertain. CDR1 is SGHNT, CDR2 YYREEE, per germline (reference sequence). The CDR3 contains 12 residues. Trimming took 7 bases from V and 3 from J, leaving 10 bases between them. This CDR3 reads CASGTLEETQYF. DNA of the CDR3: TGTGCCAGCGGCACCCTGGAAGAGACCCAGTACTTC. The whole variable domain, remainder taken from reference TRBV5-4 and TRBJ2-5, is ETGVTQSPTHLIKTRGQQVTLRCSSQSGHNTVSWYQQALGQGPQFIFQYYREEENGRGNFPPRFSGLQFPNYSSELNVNALELDDSALYLCASGTLEETQYFGPGTRLLVL.